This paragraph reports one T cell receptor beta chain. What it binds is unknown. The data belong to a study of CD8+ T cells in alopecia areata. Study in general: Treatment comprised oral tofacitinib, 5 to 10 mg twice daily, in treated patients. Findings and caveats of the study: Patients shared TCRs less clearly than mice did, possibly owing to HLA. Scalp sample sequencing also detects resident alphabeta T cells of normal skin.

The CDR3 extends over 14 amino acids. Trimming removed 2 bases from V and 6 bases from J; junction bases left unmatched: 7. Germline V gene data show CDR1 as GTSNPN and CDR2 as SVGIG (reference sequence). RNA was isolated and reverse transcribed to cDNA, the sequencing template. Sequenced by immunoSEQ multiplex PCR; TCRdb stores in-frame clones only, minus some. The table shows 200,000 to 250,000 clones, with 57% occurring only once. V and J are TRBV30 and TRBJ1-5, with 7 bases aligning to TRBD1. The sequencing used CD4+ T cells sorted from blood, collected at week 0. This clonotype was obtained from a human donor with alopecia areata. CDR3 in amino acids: CAWSTGEVSQPQHF. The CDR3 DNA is TGTGCCTGGAGTACAGGGGAGGTTAGTCAGCCCCAGCATTTT.